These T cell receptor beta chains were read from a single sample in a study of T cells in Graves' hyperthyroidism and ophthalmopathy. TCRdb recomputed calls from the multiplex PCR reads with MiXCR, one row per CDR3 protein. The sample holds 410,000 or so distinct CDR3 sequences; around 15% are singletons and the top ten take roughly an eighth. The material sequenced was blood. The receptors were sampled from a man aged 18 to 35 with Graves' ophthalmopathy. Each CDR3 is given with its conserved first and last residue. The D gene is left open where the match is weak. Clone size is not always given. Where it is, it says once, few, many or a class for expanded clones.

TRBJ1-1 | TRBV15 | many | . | CATSSVRYTEAFF | TGTGCCACCAGCAGTGTACGGTACACTGAAGCTTTCTTT
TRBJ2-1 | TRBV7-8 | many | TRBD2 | CASSPSGSWSYNEQFF | TGTGCCAGCAGTCCTAGCGGGAGTTGGTCCTACAATGAGCAGTTCTTC
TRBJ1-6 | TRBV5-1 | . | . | CASSWALSYNSPLHF | TGCGCCAGCTCTTGGGCCCTCTCCTATAATTCACCCCTCCACTTT
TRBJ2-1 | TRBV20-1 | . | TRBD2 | CSARIRAGTSGYNEQFF | TGCAGTGCTAGAATAAGAGCCGGGACTAGCGGGTACAATGAGCAGTTCTTC
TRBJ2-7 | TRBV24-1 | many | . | CATSDPRGGAYEQYF | TGTGCCACCAGTGATCCCAGGGGAGGCGCCTACGAGCAGTACTTC
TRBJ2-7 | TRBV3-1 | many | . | CASSQDSNEQYF | TGTGCCAGCAGCCAAGACTCCAACGAGCAGTACTTC
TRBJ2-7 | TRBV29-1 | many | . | CSVETSYEQYF | TGCAGCGTTGAAACCTCCTACGAGCAGTACTTC
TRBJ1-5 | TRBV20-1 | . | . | CSARDGPFNQPQHF | TGCAGTGCTAGAGATGGGCCATTCAATCAGCCCCAGCATTTT
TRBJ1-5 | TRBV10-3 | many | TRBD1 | CAIRQTGGNQPQHF | TGTGCCATCAGACAAACAGGGGGCAATCAGCCCCAGCATTTT
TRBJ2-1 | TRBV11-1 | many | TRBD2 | CASSPFGLAGWDEQFF | TGTGCCAGCAGCCCTTTCGGACTAGCGGGTTGGGATGAGCAGTTCTTC
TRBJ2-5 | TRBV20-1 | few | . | CSARQRRETQYF | TGCAGTGCTAGACAAAGGCGGGAGACCCAGTACTTC
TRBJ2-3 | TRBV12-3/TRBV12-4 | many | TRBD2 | CASRPSGGTDTQYF | TGTGCCAGCAGACCTAGCGGGGGCACAGATACGCAGTATTTT
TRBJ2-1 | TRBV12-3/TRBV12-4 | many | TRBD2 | CASSPRRGSEQFF | TGTGCCAGCAGCCCTCGGCGGGGGTCTGAGCAGTTCTTC
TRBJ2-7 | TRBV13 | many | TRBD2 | CASSLGLAAHYEQYF | TGTGCCAGCAGCTTAGGGCTAGCGGCACATTACGAGCAGTACTTC
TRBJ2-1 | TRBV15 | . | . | CATSRGSGFEQFF | TGTGCCACCAGCAGAGGATCAGGGTTTGAGCAGTTCTTC
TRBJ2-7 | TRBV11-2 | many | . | CASSLGQPLYF | TGTGCCAGCAGCTTAGGACAGCCCCTTTACTTC
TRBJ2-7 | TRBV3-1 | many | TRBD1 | CASSGPEVDRDYEQYF | TGTGCCAGCAGCGGCCCTGAAGTGGACAGGGACTACGAGCAGTACTTC
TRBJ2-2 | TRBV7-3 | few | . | CASSLQGSSGGELFF | TGTGCCAGCAGCCTTCAGGGGTCGTCGGGCGGGGAGCTGTTTTTT
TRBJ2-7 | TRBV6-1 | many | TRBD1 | CASSGIRDSRQVEQYF | TGTGCCAGCAGTGGAATCCGGGACAGCCGCCAGGTCGAGCAGTACTTC
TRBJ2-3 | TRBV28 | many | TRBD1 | CASKPLGTATDTQYF | TGTGCCAGCAAACCCCTCGGGACAGCTACAGATACGCAGTATTTT
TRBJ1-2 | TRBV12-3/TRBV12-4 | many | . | CASSYSGPGGYTF | TGTGCCAGCAGTTACTCCGGGCCAGGTGGCTACACCTTC
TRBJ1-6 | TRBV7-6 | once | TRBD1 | CASSSGQGLNSPLHF | TGTGCCAGCAGCTCGGGACAGGGGCTAAATTCACCCCTCCACTTT
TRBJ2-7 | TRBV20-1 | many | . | CSAGRAFYEQYF | TGCAGTGCGGGCAGGGCATTCTACGAGCAGTACTTC
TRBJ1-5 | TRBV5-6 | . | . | CASSKAGGELHF | TGTGCCAGCAGCAAGGCGGGAGGTGAGTTACATTTT
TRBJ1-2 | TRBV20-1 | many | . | CSATQLGALSNYGYTF | TGCAGTGCTACTCAGTTGGGTGCCCTTTCTAACTATGGCTACACCTTC
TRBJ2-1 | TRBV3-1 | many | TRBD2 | CASGGAYNEQFF | TGTGCCAGCGGGGGGGCCTACAATGAGCAGTTCTTC
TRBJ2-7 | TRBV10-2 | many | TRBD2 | CASSVLAGSSYEQYF | TGCGCCAGCAGTGTCCTAGCGGGGAGCTCCTACGAGCAGTACTTC
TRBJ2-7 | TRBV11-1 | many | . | CASSLETQSSYEQYF | TGTGCCAGCAGCTTAGAGACACAGAGCTCCTACGAGCAGTACTTC
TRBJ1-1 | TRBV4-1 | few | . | CATSPVRSVNTEAFF | TGCGCCACCTCCCCCGTTAGGAGTGTGAACACTGAAGCTTTCTTT
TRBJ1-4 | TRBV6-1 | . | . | CASRSITGYPSEKLFF | TGTGCCAGCAGATCCATAACCGGATATCCCAGTGAAAAACTGTTTTTT
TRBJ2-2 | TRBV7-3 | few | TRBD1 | CASSLTGEGQLLPPGELFF | TGTGCCAGCAGCTTAACGGGTGAGGGACAGCTGTTACCACCCGGGGAGCTGTTTTTT
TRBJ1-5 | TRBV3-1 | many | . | CASSILGSNQPQHF | TGTGCCAGCAGCATTTTGGGAAGCAATCAGCCCCAGCATTTT
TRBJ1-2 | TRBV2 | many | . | CASNQDGVGGYTF | TGTGCCAGCAACCAAGACGGGGTTGGAGGCTACACCTTC
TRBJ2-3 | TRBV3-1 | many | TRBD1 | CASSPATGGLSDTQYF | TGTGCCAGCAGCCCAGCCACAGGGGGACTCTCGGATACGCAGTATTTT
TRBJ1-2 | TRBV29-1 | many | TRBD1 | CSVDPGAGQGLGYTF | TGCAGCGTGGACCCAGGAGCGGGACAGGGCCTTGGCTACACCTTC
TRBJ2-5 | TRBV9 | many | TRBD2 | CASSVAGGLGTSEEETQYF | TGTGCCAGCAGCGTAGCTGGAGGGCTAGGGACTAGCGAAGAAGAGACCCAGTACTTC
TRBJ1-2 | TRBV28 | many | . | CASRKSYGYTF | TGTGCCAGCAGGAAGAGTTATGGCTACACCTTC
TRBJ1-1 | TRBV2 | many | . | CASSSRRTGTEAFF | TGTGCCAGCAGTAGCAGGAGGACTGGGACTGAAGCTTTCTTT
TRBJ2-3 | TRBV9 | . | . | CASSVDLLQGPHRDTQYF | TGTGCCAGCAGCGTAGACTTACTACAGGGTCCCCACCGGGATACGCAGTATTTT
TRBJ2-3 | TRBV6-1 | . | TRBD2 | CASSSGGPTNTQYF | TGTGCCAGCAGTAGCGGGGGGCCCACGAATACGCAGTATTTT
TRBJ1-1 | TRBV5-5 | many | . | CASSQGTLMNTEAFF | TGTGCCAGCAGTCAAGGGACACTCATGAACACTGAAGCTTTCTTT
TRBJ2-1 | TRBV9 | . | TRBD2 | CASSISGRGGGDEQFF | TGTGCCAGCAGCATTAGCGGGAGAGGAGGTGGTGATGAGCAGTTCTTC
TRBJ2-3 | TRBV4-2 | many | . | CASSQTSGKDTQYF | TGTGCCAGCAGCCAGACTAGTGGGAAAGATACGCAGTATTTT
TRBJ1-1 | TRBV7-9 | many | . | CASRPTYTGNTEAFF | TGTGCCAGCAGGCCCACCTACACAGGGAACACTGAAGCTTTCTTT
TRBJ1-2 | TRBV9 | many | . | CASSQDGNNYGYTF | TGTGCCAGCAGCCAGGACGGAAATAACTATGGCTACACCTTC
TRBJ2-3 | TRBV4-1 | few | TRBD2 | CASSPTSGTSGRTDTQYF | TGCGCCAGCAGCCCAACCTCCGGGACTAGCGGACGCACAGATACGCAGTATTTT
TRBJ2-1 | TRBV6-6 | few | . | CASNYSRVSHEQFF | TGTGCCAGCAATTACTCGAGAGTGTCCCATGAGCAGTTCTTC
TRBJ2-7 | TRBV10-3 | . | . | CAISGRHQSPYEQYF | TGTGCCATCAGTGGCCGCCACCAGAGCCCCTACGAGCAGTACTTC
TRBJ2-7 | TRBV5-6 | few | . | CASSRQNLRQWF | TGTGCCAGCAGTCGACAAAATCTACGGCAGTGGTTC
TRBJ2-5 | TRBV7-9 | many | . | CASSALVTAEETQYF | TGTGCCAGCAGCGCGCTGGTAACAGCAGAAGAGACCCAGTACTTC
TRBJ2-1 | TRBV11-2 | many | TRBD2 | CASSLVVGGEQFF | TGTGCCAGCAGCTTAGTGGTCGGGGGGGAGCAGTTCTTC